The 22 T cell receptor beta chains listed next were all sequenced from one sample in a study of blood T cell repertoires in COVID-19. Measured with immunoSEQ multiplex PCR; TCRdb has only the in-frame clones, and not every one. The sample records some 220,000 clones, 88% being singletons. The sequencing sample was made of PBMCs or T cells enriched from blood (not recorded which). Receptor source: a woman aged 30 to 39 who had recovered from COVID-19.

The chain links TRBV5-1 to TRBJ2-7; 10 positions match TRBD1. There are 15 residues in the CDR3. Germline assignment: CDR1 SGHRS and CDR2 YFSETQ. Losses at the gene ends were 4 bases for V and 3 bases for J; bases not matched to a gene: 7. As DNA, the CDR3 is TGCGCCAGCAGCCTGGGACAGGGGCCGCTCTACGAGCAGTACTTC. Translating gives CASSLGQGPLYEQYF.

The DNA for the CDR3 is TGTGCCAGCAGCTTTCTAGCGGGGGAATCTTACAATGAGCAGTTCTTC. This gives the protein CASSFLAGESYNEQFF. The V and J genes are TRBV5-6 and TRBJ2-1; TRBD2 matches at 10 bases. The CDR3 spans 16 residues. Looked up from germline, CDR1 is SGHDT and CDR2 is YYEEEE. J gave up 4 bases and V 2 bases, and 6 bases lay outside the gene matches.

This rearrangement joins TRBV14 to TRBJ1-2; 8 bases agree with TRBD1. The CDR3 runs to 12 residues. V lost 4 bases and J lost 8; bases outside the gene matches: 3. Looked up from germline, CDR1 is SGHDN and CDR2 is FVKESK. The DNA of the CDR3 is TGTGCCAGCAGCCTGACAGGGGACGGCTACACCTTC. It specifies CASSLTGDGYTF.

In its sample, this clone was seen many times. The rearrangement uses TRBV19 and TRBJ1-6, with 8 bases lining up with TRBD1. The CDR3 is made up of 14 amino acids. J gave up 7 bases and V 8 bases, and 7 bases lay outside the gene matches. Germline V lookup: CDR1 LNHDA, CDR2 SQIVND (reference sequence). CDR3 region: CASSKPGGNSPLHF. CDR3 coding DNA: TGTGCCAGTTCCAAGCCAGGGGGCAATTCACCCCTCCACTTT.

This sequence joins TRBV13 and TRBJ1-1; possibly TRBD1 for D (5 bases). The CDR3 contains 15 residues. The V gene lost 4 bases and the J gene lost 6 bases, with 18 bases spanning the gap. Germline lookup yields CDR1 PRHDT and CDR2 FYEKMQ (reference sequence). In nucleotides, the CDR3 is TGTGCCAGCAGCTCCTTGGCCCCGGGGGGGGCTGAAGCTTTCTTT. Its translation: CASSSLAPGGAEAFF.

The rearrangement joins TRBV7-3 to TRBJ2-1, with a weak D call TRBD1 (6 bases). This CDR3 comprises 14 residues. The germline V gene encodes CDR1 SGHTA and CDR2 FQGTGA. V was clipped by 5 bases and J by 7 bases, with 15 bases between them. The CDR3 coding sequence is TGTGCCAGCAGCACAGGGACACCCCCGAATGAGCAGTTCTTC. It codes for CASSTGTPPNEQFF.

The gene calls are TRBV3-1 (or the pseudogene TRBV3-2) and TRBJ2-6; 8 bases match TRBD1. J gave up 0 bases and V 5 bases, and 9 bases lay outside the gene matches. CDR1 LGHDT and CDR2 YNNKEL come from the germline V gene (reference sequence). The CDR3 covers 18 residues. The CDR3 is CASSKDREERSGANVLTF. The DNA for the CDR3 is TGTGCCAGCAGCAAGGACAGGGAGGAACGCTCTGGGGCCAACGTCCTGACTTTC.

The chain couples TRBV4-3 to TRBJ1-1; weak D call: TRBD1 (5 bases). The CDR3 has 15 residues. The V gene lost 0 bases and the J gene lost 2 bases, with 10 bases spanning the gap. CDR1 and CDR2 (germline): LGHNA, YSLEER. CDR3: CASSQDEGLNTEAFF. Written as DNA, the CDR3 is TGCGCCAGCAGCCAAGATGAGGGACTTAACACTGAAGCTTTCTTT.

The chain joins TRBV5-6 to TRBJ1-6, with 10 bases identical to TRBD1. From germline, CDR1 is SGHDT and CDR2 YYEEEE. V dropped 4 bases and J dropped 9; count of bases not matched to a gene: 7. The CDR3 is 15 residues long. The DNA for the CDR3 is TGTGCCAGCAGCCCTACGGGACAGGGGTCTTCACCCCTCCACTTT. It is translated as CASSPTGQGSSPLHF.

V is TRBV29-1 and J is TRBJ2-3, with 12 bases aligning to TRBD2. The germline V gene has CDR1 SQVTM and CDR2 ANQGSEA. The CDR3 consists of 17 residues. With 2 bases clipped from V and 2 bases from J, the junction kept 8 bases outside the gene matches. The DNA of the CDR3 is TGCAGCGTTGAACTAGCGGGGGGGCCGATCACCACAGATACGCAGTATTTT. As protein: CSVELAGGPITTDTQYF.

The V call is TRBV12-3 or TRBV12-4, the J call TRBJ1-1; D is unresolved. The CDR3 length is 12 residues. Trimming left V 5 bases short and J 8 bases short, with 12 bases between. DNA of the CDR3: TGTGCCAGCAGTACCTATACTCGGGAAGCTTTCTTT. Its translation is CASSTYTREAFF.

The rearrangement links TRBV7-2 to TRBJ1-3; no reliable D call. Per germline, CDR1 SGHTA and CDR2 FQGNSA. The ends were cut back, 0 bases at V and 2 bases at J, with 8 bases in the middle. This CDR3 is built from 15 residues. The CDR3 nucleotides read TGTGCCAGCAGCTTAGCGGAGCGTGCTGGAAACACCATATATTTT. Protein product: CASSLAERAGNTIYF.

The rearrangement links TRBV27 to TRBJ1-6; D is uncertain. Trimming left V 0 bases short and J 7 bases short, with 13 bases between. CDR1 MNHEY and CDR2 SMNVEV come from the germline V gene (reference sequence). This CDR3 has 16 residues. CDR3 region: CASSLSGEDPNSPLHF. The CDR3, as DNA: TGTGCCAGCAGTTTATCCGGGGAGGACCCGAATTCACCCCTCCACTTT.

In DNA form, the CDR3 reads TGCGCCAGCAGCCAAGATTCGCAGGCCTGGTCCGAGCAGTACTTC. Protein product: CASSQDSQAWSEQYF. The V call is TRBV4-1, the J call TRBJ2-7; D is uncertain. The CDR3 is made up of 15 amino acids. With 0 bases removed from V and 6 bases from J, the gap between germline ends came to 15 bases. CDR1 is MGHRA and CDR2 is YSYEKL in the germline V gene.

The chain couples TRBV6-4 to TRBJ2-1; the D is unclear. Germline CDR1 and CDR2: MRHNA and SNTAGT. This CDR3 is 13 amino acids long. Trimming stripped 0 bases from V and 11 bases from J, with 11 bases between. The CDR3 sequence is CASSDSGGPKQFF. CDR3 DNA: TGTGCCAGCAGTGACTCGGGTGGGCCGAAGCAGTTCTTC.

The chain recombines TRBV29-1 with TRBJ1-1; D perhaps matches TRBD1 (6 bases). This CDR3 is built from 13 residues. With 8 bases removed from V and 1 base from J, the gap between germline ends came to 14 bases. Germline V gene sequence: CDR1 SQVTM, CDR2 ANQGSEA. The CDR3 nucleotides are TGCAGCACCGGGTTGGGACAGAACACTGAAGCTTTCTTT. It codes for CSTGLGQNTEAFF. The full variable domain, in which reference TRBV29-1 and TRBJ1-1 provide the parts outside the CDR3, is SAVISQKPSRDICQRGTSLTIQCQVDSQVTMMFWYRQQPGQSLTLIATANQGSEATYESGFVIDKFPISRPNLTFSTLTVSNMSPEDSSIYLCSTGLGQNTEAFFGQGTRLTVV.

The chain is built from TRBV6-5 and TRBJ2-3; 8 bases align to TRBD2. The germline gives CDR1 MNHEY, CDR2 SVGAGI. The V segment lost 11 bases and the J segment 0 bases; nucleotides outside the gene matches: 10. CDR3 length: 15 residues. The CDR3 spells CACLLRGASTDTQYF. The DNA for the CDR3 is TGTGCCTGTCTTTTGCGGGGGGCTAGCACAGATACGCAGTATTTT.

In its sample, this clone was seen once. The genes are TRBV29-1 and TRBJ2-3; 8 nucleotides agree with TRBD1. Germline-derived CDR1 and CDR2 are SQVTM and ANQGSEA. This CDR3 has 20 residues. Trimming at V came to 4 bases and at J to 2 bases, leaving 23 bases not matched to a gene. In nucleotides, the CDR3 is TGCAGCGTTGTTAGGACGGCCATCAGACTAGGGACAGGCAACACAGATACGCAGTATTTT. Encoded protein: CSVVRTAIRLGTGNTDTQYF.

The gene calls are TRBV7-9 and TRBJ1-1; D might be TRBD1 (5 bases). The ends were cut back, 5 bases at V and 4 bases at J, with 14 bases in the middle. The germline V gene encodes CDR1 SEHNR and CDR2 FQNEAQ (reference sequence). This CDR3 comprises 14 residues. CDR3 sequence: CASSTAGGSTEAFF. In nucleotides, the CDR3 is TGTGCCAGCAGCACAGCGGGGGGGAGCACTGAAGCTTTCTTT.

The table lists this clone with a count of one. The gene calls are TRBV27 and TRBJ2-2; D is possibly TRBD1 (6 bases). The CDR3 is 17 amino acids. Trimming took off 4 bases at V and 5 bases at J, with 20 bases between the two ends. From germline, CDR1 is MNHEY and CDR2 SMNVEV (reference sequence). The CDR3 nucleotides read TGTGCCAGCAGTTACGAAACAGACAGGCTTGGGACCGGGGAGCTGTTTTTT. As protein: CASSYETDRLGTGELFF.

This rearrangement joins TRBV14 to TRBJ2-1, with unresolved D. The ends were cut back, 0 bases at V and 3 bases at J, with 3 bases in the middle. Germline V CDR1 and CDR2: SGHDN, FVKESK. This CDR3 region has 13 residues. Here the CDR3 DNA reads TGTGCCAGCAGCCAAGACAACTACAATGAGCAGTTCTTC. As protein: CASSQDNYNEQFF.

DNA of the CDR3: TGTGCCAGCAGCTTGGCCAGCTACGAGCAGTACTTC. It encodes CASSLASYEQYF. The V gene is TRBV5-6, the J gene TRBJ2-7; D remains unclear. In germline, CDR1 is SGHDT, CDR2 YYEEEE. V lost 0 bases and J 3 bases, leaving 4 bases between the germline ends. This CDR3 region has 12 residues.